One T cell receptor (beta chain) is described in this entry. Authors' methods: Amplified reference gene primers provided the basis for estimating nucleated cell counts. Clones were sequenced by immunoSEQ multiplex PCR, and TCRdb holds only the in-frame ones, with some missing. D and trimming come from the DNA, and the V and J calls and clone size come from that table. Of a few hundred thousand clones in the sample, around 90% were seen once. Germline assignment: CDR1 MGHRA and CDR2 YSYEKL. The CDR3 runs 17 residues. The J segment lost 3 bases and the V segment lost 2 bases, leaving 7 bases of the junction unmatched. This sample stems from a study of blood T cell repertoires in COVID-19. Study-wide context: Specimens from acute and convalescent COVID-19 originated in the United States, Italy and Spain. The analysed material was cDNA or gDNA that came from T cells, B-cell-depleted T cells, or PBMCs.

The sequence derives from a human donor in a cohort sampled during active COVID-19. The V gene is TRBV4-1, the J gene TRBJ2-6; 7 bases agree with TRBD1. Material: peripheral blood. As DNA, the CDR3 is TGCGCCAGCAGCCAACAAACAGGGGAAGGTGGGGCCAACGTCCTGACTTTC. Protein sequence: CASSQQTGEGGANVLTF.